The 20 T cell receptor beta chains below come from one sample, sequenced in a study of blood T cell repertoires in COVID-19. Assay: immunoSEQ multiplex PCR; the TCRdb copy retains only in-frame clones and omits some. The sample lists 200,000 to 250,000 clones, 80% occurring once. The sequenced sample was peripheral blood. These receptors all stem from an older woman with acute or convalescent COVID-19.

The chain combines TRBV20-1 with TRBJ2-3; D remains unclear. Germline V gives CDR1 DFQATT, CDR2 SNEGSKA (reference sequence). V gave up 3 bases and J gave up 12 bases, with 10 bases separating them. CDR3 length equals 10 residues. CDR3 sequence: CSASRTVQYF. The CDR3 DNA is TGCAGTGCTAGTAGAACAGTACAGTATTTT.

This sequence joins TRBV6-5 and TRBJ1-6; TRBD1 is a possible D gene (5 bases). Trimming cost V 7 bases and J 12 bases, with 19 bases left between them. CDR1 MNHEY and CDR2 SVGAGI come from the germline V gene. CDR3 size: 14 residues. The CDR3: CASIKKVTERPLHF. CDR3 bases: TGTGCCAGCATCAAAAAAGTGACAGAGAGACCCCTCCACTTT.

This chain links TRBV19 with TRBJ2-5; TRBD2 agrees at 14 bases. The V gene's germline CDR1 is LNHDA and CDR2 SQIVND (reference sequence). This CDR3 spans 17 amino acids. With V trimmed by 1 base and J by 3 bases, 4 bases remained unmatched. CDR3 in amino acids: CASSIGGLAGGKETQYF. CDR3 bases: TGTGCCAGTAGTATAGGAGGACTAGCGGGGGGAAAAGAGACCCAGTACTTC.

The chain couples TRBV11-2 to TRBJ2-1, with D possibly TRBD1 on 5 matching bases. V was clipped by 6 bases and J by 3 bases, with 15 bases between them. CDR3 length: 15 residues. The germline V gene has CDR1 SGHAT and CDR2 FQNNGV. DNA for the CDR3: TGTGCCAGCAGACCCCCAGGGCTCTACTACAATGAGCAGTTCTTC. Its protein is CASRPPGLYYNEQFF.

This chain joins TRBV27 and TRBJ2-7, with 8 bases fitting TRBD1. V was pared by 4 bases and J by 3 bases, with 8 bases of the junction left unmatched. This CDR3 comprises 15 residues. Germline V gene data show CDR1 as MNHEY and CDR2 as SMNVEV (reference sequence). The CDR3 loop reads CASSSQGAEFYEQYF. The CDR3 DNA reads TGTGCCAGCAGTTCCCAGGGGGCTGAGTTCTACGAGCAGTACTTC.

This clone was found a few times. CDR3 amino acids: CASSEQGTKYEQYV. The CDR3, as DNA: TGTGCCAGCAGTGAACAGGGGACCAAGTACGAGCAGTACGTC. The V call is TRBV6-1, the J call TRBJ2-7, with D maybe TRBD1 (6 bases). The V gene's germline CDR1 is MNHNS and CDR2 SASEGT. CDR3 length equals 14 residues. The germline V and J ends were trimmed by 2 bases and 4 bases, with 12 bases remaining between them.

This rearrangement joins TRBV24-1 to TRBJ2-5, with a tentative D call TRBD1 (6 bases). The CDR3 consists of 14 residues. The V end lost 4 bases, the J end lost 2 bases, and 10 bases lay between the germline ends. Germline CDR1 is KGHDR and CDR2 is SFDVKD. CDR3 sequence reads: CATSEGDKQETQYF. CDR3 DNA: TGTGCCACCAGTGAAGGGGACAAGCAAGAGACCCAGTACTTC.

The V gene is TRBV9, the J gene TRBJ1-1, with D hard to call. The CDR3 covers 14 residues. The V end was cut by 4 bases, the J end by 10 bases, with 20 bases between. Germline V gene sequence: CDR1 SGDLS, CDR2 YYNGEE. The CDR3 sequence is CASSSDQTISAAFF. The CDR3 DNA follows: TGTGCCAGCAGCTCCGATCAGACTATTAGCGCAGCTTTCTTT.

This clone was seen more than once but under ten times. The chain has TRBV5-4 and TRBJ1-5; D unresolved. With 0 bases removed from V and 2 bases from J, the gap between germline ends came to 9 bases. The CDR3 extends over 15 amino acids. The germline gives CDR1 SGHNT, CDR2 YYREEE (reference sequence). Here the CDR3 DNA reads TGTGCCAGCAGCTTGGGCGTTAATGGCAATCAGCCCCAGCATTTT. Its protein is CASSLGVNGNQPQHF.

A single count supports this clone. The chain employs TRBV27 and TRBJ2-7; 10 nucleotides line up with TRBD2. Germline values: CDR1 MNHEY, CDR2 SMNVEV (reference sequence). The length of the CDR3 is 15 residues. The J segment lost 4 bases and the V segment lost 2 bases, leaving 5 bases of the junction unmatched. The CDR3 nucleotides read TGTGCCAGCAGTTTAAGCGGGGGGGTTTTTTACGAGCAGTACTTC. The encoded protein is CASSLSGGVFYEQYF.

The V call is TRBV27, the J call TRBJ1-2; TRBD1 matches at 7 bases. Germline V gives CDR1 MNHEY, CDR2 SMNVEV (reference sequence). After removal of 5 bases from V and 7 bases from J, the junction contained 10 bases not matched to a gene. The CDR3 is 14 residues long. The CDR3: CASSPATNRGGYTF. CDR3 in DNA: TGTGCCAGCAGTCCGGCCACGAACAGGGGTGGCTACACCTTC.

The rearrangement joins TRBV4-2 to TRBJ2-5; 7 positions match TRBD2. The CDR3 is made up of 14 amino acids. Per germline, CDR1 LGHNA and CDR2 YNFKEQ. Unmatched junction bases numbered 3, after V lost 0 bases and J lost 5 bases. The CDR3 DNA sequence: TGTGCCAGCAGCCAAGATTGGGGGGGTGAGACCCAGTACTTC. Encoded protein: CASSQDWGGETQYF.

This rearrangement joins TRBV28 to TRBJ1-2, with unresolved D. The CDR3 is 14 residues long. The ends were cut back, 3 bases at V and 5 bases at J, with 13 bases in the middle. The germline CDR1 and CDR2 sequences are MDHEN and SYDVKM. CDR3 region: CASSFNMGRYGYTF. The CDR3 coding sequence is TGTGCCAGCAGTTTTAATATGGGCAGGTATGGCTACACCTTC.

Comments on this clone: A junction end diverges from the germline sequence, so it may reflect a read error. The CDR3 DNA sequence: TGTGCCAGCAGTTTAGCACTAGTTCCGGTCTTC. Its protein product is CASSLALVPVF. J is TRBJ2-1 and V is TRBV12-3 or TRBV12-4, with D perhaps TRBD2 (5 bases). This CDR3 region has 11 residues.

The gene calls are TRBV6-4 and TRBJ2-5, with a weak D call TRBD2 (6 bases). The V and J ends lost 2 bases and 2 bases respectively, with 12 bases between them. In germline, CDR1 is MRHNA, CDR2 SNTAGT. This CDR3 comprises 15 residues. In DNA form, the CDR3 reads TGTGCCAGCAGTGACCGGGAGACTCCTCAAGAGACCCAGTACTTC. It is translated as CASSDRETPQETQYF.

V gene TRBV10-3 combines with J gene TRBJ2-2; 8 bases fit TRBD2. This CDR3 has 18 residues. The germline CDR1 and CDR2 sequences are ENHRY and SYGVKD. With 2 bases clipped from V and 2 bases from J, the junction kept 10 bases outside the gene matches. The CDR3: CAISETLAGPLNTGELFF. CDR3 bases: TGTGCCATCAGTGAGACCTTAGCGGGGCCTCTAAACACCGGGGAGCTGTTTTTT.

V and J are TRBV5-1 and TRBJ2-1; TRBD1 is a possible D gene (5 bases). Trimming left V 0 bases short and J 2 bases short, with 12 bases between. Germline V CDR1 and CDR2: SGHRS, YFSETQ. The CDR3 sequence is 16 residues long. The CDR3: CASSLDWGRPYNEQFF. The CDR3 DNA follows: TGCGCCAGCAGCTTGGATTGGGGCCGCCCCTACAATGAGCAGTTCTTC. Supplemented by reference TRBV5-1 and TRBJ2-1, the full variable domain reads KAGVTQTPRYLIKTRGQQVTLSCSPISGHRSVSWYQQTPGQGLQFLFEYFSETQRNKGNFPGRFSGRQFSNSRSEMNVSTLELGDSALYLCASSLDWGRPYNEQFFGPGTRLTVL.

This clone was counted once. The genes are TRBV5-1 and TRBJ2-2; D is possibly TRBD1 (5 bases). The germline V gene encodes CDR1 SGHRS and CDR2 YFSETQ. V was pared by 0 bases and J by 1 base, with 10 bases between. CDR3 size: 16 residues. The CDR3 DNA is TGCGCCAGCAGCTTGGGGACATCACAGAACACCGGGGAGCTGTTTTTT. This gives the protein CASSLGTSQNTGELFF.

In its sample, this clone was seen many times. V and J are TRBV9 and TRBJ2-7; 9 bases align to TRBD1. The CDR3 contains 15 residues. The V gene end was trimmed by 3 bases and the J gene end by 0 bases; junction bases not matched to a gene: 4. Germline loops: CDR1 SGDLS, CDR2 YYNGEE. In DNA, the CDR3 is TGTGCCAGCAGCGCCCGGGACAGGGCCTCCTACGAGCAGTACTTC. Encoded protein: CASSARDRASYEQYF.

The CDR3 here is CASSVGGLAGGRGDTQYF. CDR3 DNA: TGTGCCAGCAGCGTAGGGGGACTAGCGGGAGGAAGGGGAGATACGCAGTATTTT. The V gene is TRBV9, the J gene TRBJ2-3; 15 bases are a match to TRBD2. CDR1 is SGDLS, CDR2 YYNGEE, per germline. CDR3 length: 18 residues. V dropped 0 bases and J dropped 5; count of bases not matched to a gene: 7.